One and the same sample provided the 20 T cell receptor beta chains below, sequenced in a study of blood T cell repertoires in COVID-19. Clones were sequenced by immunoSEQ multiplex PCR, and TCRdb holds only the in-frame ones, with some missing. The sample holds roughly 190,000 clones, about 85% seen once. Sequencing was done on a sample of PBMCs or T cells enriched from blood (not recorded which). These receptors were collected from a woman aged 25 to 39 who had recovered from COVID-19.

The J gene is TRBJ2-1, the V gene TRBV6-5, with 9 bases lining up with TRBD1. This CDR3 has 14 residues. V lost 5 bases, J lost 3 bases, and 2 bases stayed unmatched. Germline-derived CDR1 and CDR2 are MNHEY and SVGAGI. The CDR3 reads CASSPDRGYNEQFF. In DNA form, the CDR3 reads TGTGCCAGCAGTCCGGACAGGGGCTACAATGAGCAGTTCTTC.

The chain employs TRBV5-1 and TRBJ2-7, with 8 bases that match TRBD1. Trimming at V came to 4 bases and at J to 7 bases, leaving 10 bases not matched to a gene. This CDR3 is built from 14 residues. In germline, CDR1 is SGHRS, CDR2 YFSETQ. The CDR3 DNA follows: TGCGCCAGCAGCCTTACAGGGGGAGGCAGGGAGCAGTACTTC. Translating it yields CASSLTGGGREQYF.

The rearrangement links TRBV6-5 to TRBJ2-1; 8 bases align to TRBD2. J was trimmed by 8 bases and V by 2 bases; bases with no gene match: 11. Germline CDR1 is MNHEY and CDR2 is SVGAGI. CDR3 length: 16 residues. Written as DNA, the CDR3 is TGTGCCAGCAGTTACCCCCGTGATAGCGGGGTCCATGAGCAGTTCTTC. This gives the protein CASSYPRDSGVHEQFF.

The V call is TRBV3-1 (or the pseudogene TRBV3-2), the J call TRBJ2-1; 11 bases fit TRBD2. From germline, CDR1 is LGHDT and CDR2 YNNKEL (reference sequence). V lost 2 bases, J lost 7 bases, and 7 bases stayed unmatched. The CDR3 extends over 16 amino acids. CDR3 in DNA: TGTGCCAGCAGCCAACAGACTAGCGGGAATACGAATGAGCAGTTCTTC. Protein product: CASSQQTSGNTNEQFF.

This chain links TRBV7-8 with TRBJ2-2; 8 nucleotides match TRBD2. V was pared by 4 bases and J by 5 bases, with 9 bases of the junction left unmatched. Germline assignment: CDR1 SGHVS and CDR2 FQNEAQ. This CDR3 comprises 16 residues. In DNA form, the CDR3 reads TGTGCCAGCAGCTCTGCGGGGGGAGAGGGAACCGGGGAGCTGTTTTTT. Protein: CASSSAGGEGTGELFF. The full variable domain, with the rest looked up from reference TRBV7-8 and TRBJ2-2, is GAGVSQSPRYKVAKRGQDVALRCDPISGHVSLFWYQQALGQGPEFLTYFQNEAQLDKSGLPSDRFFAERPEGSVSTLKIQRTQQEDSAVYLCASSSAGGEGTGELFFGEGSRLTVL.

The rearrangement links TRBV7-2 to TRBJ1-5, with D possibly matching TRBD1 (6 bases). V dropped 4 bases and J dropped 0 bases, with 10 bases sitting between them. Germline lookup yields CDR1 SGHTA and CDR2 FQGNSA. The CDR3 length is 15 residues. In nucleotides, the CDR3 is TGTGCCAGCAGCTCACAGGGAGTTAGCAATCAGCCCCAGCATTTT. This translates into CASSSQGVSNQPQHF.

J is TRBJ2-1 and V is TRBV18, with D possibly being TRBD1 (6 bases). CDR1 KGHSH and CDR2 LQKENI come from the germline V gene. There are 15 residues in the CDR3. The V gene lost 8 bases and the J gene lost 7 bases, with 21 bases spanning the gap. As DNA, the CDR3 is TGTGCCAGCCTCACGAAGGCCAGGGGTTGGAATGAGCAGTTCTTC. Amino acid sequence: CASLTKARGWNEQFF.

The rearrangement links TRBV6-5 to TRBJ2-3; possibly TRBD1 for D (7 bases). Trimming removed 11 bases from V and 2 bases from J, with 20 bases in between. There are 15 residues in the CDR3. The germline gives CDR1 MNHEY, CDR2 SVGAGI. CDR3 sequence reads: CAAGGREAVTDTQYF. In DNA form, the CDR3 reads TGTGCCGCAGGGGGTAGGGAGGCAGTCACAGATACGCAGTATTTT.

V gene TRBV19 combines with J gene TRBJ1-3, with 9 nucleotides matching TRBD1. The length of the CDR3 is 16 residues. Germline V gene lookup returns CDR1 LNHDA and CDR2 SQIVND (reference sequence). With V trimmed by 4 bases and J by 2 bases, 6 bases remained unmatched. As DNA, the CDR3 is TGTGCCAGTAGTACTAATGGACAGGGGACTGGAAACACCATATATTTT. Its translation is CASSTNGQGTGNTIYF. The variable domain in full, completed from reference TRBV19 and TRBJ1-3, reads DGGITQSPKYLFRKEGQNVTLSCEQNLNHDAMYWYRQDPGQGLRLIYYSQIVNDFQKGDIAEGYSVSREKKESFPLTVTSAQKNPTAFYLCASSTNGQGTGNTIYFGEGSWLTVV.

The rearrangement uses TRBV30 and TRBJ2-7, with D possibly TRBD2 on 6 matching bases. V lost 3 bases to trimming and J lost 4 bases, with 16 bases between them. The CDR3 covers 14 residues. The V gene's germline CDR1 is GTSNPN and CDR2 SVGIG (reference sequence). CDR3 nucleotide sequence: TGTGCCTGGAGAAACCCCAGCGGGCCTTACGAGCAGTACTTC. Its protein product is CAWRNPSGPYEQYF.

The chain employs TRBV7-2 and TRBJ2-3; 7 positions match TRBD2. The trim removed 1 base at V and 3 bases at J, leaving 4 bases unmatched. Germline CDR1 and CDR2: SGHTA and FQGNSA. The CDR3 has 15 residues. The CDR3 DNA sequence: TGTGCCAGCAGCTTAGGGCTAGCGGTGACAGATACGCAGTATTTT. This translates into CASSLGLAVTDTQYF. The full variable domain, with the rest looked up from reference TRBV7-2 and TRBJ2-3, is GAGVSQSPSNKVTEKGKDVELRCDPISGHTALYWYRQSLGQGLEFLIYFQGNSAPDKSGLPSDRFSAERTGGSVSTLTIQRTQQEDSAVYLCASSLGLAVTDTQYFGPGTRLTVL.

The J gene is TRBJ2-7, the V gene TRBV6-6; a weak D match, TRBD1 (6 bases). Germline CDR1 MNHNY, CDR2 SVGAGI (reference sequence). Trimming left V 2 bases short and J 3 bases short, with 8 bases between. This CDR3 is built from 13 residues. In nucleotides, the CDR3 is TGTGCCAGCAGTTACCAGGGGAGCTACGAGCAGTACTTC. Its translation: CASSYQGSYEQYF.

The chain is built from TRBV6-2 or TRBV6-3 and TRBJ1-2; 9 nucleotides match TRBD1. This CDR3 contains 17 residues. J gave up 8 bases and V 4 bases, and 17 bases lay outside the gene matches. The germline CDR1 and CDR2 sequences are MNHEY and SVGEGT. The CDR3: CASSFPRTGAYLGGYTF. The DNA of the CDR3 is TGTGCCAGCAGTTTCCCCAGGACAGGGGCTTACCTTGGCGGCTACACCTTC.

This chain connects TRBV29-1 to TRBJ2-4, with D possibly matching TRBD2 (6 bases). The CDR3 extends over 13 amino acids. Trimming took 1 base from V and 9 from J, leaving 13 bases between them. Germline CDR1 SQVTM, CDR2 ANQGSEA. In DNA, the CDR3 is TGCAGCGTTGAAGTATCGGGGGAGGCCATTCAGTACTTC. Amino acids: CSVEVSGEAIQYF.

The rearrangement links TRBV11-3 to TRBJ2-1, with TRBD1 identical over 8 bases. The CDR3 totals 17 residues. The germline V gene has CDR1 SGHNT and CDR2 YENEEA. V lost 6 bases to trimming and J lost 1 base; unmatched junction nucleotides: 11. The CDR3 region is CASSLTQGVISYNEQFF. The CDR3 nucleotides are TGTGCCAGCAGTCTAACACAGGGGGTAATTTCCTACAATGAGCAGTTCTTC. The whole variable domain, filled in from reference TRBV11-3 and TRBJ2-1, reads EAGVVQSPRYKIIEKKQPVAFWCNPISGHNTLYWYLQNLGQGPELLIRYENEEAVDDSQLPKDRFSAERLKGVDSTLKIQPAELGDSAVYLCASSLTQGVISYNEQFFGPGTRLTVL.

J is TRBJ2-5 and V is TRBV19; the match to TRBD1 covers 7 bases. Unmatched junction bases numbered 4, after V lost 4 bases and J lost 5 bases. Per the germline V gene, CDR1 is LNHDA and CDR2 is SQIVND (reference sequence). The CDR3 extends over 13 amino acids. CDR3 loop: CASSTRQGETQYF. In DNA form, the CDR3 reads TGTGCCAGTAGTACCCGACAGGGTGAGACCCAGTACTTC.

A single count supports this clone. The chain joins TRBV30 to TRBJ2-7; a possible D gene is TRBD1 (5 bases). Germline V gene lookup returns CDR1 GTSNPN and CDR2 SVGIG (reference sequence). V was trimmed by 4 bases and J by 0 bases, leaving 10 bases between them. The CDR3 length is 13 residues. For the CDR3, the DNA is TGTGCCTGGACACAGGTATCCTCCTACGAGCAGTACTTC. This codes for CAWTQVSSYEQYF. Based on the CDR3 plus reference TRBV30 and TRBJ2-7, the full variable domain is SQTIHQWPATLVQPVGSPLSLECTVEGTSNPNLYWYRQAAGRGLQLLFYSVGIGQISSEVPQNLSASRPQDRQFILSSKKLLLSDSGFYLCAWTQVSSYEQYFGPGTRLTVT.

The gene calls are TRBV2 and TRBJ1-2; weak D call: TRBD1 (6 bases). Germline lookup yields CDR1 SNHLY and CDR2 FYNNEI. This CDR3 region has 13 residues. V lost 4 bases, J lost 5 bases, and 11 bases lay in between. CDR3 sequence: CASSGDTGYGYTF. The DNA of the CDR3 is TGTGCCAGCAGTGGGGACACAGGTTATGGCTACACCTTC.

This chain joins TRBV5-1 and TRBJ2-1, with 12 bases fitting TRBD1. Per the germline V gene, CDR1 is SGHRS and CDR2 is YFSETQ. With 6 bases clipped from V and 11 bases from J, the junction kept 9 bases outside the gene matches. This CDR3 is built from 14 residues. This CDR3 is CASKGQGALPKQFF. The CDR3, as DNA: TGCGCCAGCAAGGGACAGGGGGCGCTTCCGAAGCAGTTCTTC.

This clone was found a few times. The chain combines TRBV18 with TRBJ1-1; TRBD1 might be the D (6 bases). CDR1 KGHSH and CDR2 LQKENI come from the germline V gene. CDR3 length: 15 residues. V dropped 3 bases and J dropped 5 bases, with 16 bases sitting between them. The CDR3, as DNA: TGTGCCAGCTCACCCACTCGGGGGGCGCTGACTGAAGCTTTCTTT. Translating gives CASSPTRGALTEAFF.